The 3 T cell receptor beta chains below were found in one sample sequenced in a study of PD-1 blockade in mismatch repair-deficient tumors. Produced via immunoSEQ multiplex PCR; TCRdb's table is partial and in-frame only. Of about 120,000 clones in the sample, 70% to 90% were seen once. The sequences come from peripheral blood, collected 44 weeks after starting pembrolizumab. All receptors come from an adult with mismatch repair-deficient cancer.

The chain carries TRBV29-1 and TRBJ2-1; 8 nucleotides agree with TRBD2. V lost 7 bases to trimming and J lost 7 bases; unmatched junction nucleotides: 9. Germline V gives CDR1 SQVTM, CDR2 ANQGSEA. This CDR3 region has 13 residues. As DNA, the CDR3 is TGCAGCGCGAGCGGGAGATTCGGAAATGAGCAGTTCTTC. Translation gives CSASGRFGNEQFF.

V usage is TRBV28 and J usage is TRBJ1-2, with D perhaps TRBD1 (6 bases). V was trimmed by 2 bases and J by 1 base, leaving 17 bases between them. The CDR3 is 17 residues long. The germline CDR1 and CDR2 sequences are MDHEN and SYDVKM. CDR3 sequence: CASSLPYVEGGNYGYTF. The CDR3 nucleotides are TGTGCCAGCAGTTTACCCTACGTTGAGGGGGGTAACTATGGCTACACCTTC.

This sequence joins TRBV13 and TRBJ2-7, with 14 bases identical to TRBD2. This CDR3 is 15 amino acids long. CDR1 PRHDT and CDR2 FYEKMQ come from the germline V gene (reference sequence). Germline trimming cut 4 bases from V and 6 bases from J; bases unmatched to any gene: 5. The CDR3 is CASSYGTSGSSEQYF. For the CDR3, the DNA is TGTGCCAGCAGCTACGGGACTAGCGGGAGTTCCGAGCAGTACTTC.